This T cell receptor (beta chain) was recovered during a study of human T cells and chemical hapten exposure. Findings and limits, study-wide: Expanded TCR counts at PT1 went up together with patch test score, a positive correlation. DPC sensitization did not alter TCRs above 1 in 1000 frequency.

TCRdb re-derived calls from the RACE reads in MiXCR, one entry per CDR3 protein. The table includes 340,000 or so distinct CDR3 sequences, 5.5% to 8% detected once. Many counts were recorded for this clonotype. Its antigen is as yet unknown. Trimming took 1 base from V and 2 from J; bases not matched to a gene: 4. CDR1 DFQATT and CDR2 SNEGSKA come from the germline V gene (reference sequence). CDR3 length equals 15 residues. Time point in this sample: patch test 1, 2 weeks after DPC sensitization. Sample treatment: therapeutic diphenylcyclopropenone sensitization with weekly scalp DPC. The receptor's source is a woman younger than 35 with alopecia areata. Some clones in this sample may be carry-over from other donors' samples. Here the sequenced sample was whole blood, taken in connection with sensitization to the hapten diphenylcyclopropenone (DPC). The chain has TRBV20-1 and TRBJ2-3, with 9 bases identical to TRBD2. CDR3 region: CSARVRGGLTDTQYF. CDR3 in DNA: TGCAGTGCTAGAGTGCGGGGGGGCCTCACAGATACGCAGTATTTT.